Sequencing of this T cell receptor (beta chain) was carried out in a study of T cells in women clearing cervical HPV infection. Germline CDR1 and CDR2: PRHDT and FYEKMQ (reference sequence). Deletions cut 5 bases from V and 4 bases from J, with 15 bases between. The CDR3 spans 15 residues. With respect to this clone: Sequencing ends 3 residues short of the CDR3 end; the germline J gene provides the rest.

The assay was immunoSEQ multiplex PCR, and TCRdb's table has in-frame clones only and misses some. Its table records roughly 25,000 clones. Sequenced material: blood buffy coat. The TCR comes from a woman between 18 and 70 years old with a cervical HPV16 infection that either progressed to CIN3+ or cleared (not recorded which). This chain links TRBV13 with TRBJ2-1, with D perhaps TRBD1 (6 bases). The CDR3 here is CASSPRDISYNEQFF. CDR3 bases read: TGTGCCAGCAGCCCCCGGGACATAAGTTACAATGAG.